Each of the 8 T cell receptor beta chains below was sequenced from the same sample in a study of response to subunit inactivated influenza vaccine. A single record per CDR3 protein comes from TCRdb applying MiXCR to the RT-PCR reads. The repertoire holds 450,000 to 600,000 distinct CDR3 sequences, with 6% to 9% as singletons. The source material was PBMCs from blood, sampled less than 30 months after vaccination. The receptors were gathered from a man aged 50 to 69 who received an inactivated influenza vaccine.

This clonotype was counted at least ten times. The chain carries TRBV11-2 and TRBJ2-7; 7 nucleotides match TRBD1. The CDR3 is 18 amino acids. Germline V gene sequence: CDR1 SGHAT, CDR2 FQNNGV. V lost 5 bases and J lost 0; bases outside the gene matches: 16. This CDR3 is CASSLRVGTAKSSYEQYF. CDR3 DNA: TGTGCCAGCAGCCTTAGAGTGGGGACAGCTAAGAGCTCCTACGAGCAGTACTTC.

This clonotype was recorded at least ten times. The chain couples TRBV10-3 to TRBJ2-5; no firm D call. Germline CDR1 is ENHRY and CDR2 is SYGVKD. Trimming took off 3 bases at V and 1 base at J, with 6 bases between the two ends. The CDR3 loop spans 13 amino acids. The chain's CDR3 is CAISDGVQETQYF. The CDR3 DNA follows: TGTGCCATCAGTGATGGCGTCCAAGAGACCCAGTACTTC.

Many counts were recorded for this clonotype. The chain is built from TRBV12-3 or TRBV12-4 and TRBJ2-7; 9 bases are a match to TRBD2. The CDR3 covers 15 residues. Trimming took 4 bases from V and 2 from J; bases not matched to a gene: 6. The CDR3: CASSSSRTSAYEQYF. The CDR3 nucleotides are TGTGCCAGCAGTTCATCCAGGACTAGCGCCTACGAGCAGTACTTC.

This clonotype was detected many times. The rearrangement joins TRBV6-5 to TRBJ1-1; perhaps TRBD1 as D (5 bases). Germline CDR1 reads MNHEY; CDR2 reads SVGAGI. This CDR3 spans 14 amino acids. The ends were cut back, 0 bases at V and 3 bases at J, with 8 bases in the middle. CDR3 in amino acids: CASSYSRRDTEAFF. The CDR3, as DNA: TGTGCCAGCAGTTACTCGCGCAGGGACACTGAAGCTTTCTTT.

The rearrangement joins TRBV27 to TRBJ2-1; D is ambiguous. V was trimmed by 2 bases and J by 10 bases, leaving 9 bases between them. Germline lookup yields CDR1 MNHEY and CDR2 SMNVEV (reference sequence). CDR3 length equals 12 residues. CDR3 DNA sequence: TGTGCCAGCAGTTTAAATACGCGGGAGCAGTTCTTC. This encodes CASSLNTREQFF.

This clonotype was seen only a few times. The chain recombines TRBV10-3 with TRBJ1-1; 7 bases agree with TRBD1. The junction had 14 bases not matched to a gene; V was cut back by 6 bases and J by 7 bases. The germline V gene has CDR1 ENHRY and CDR2 SYGVKD. This CDR3 has 15 residues. The CDR3 nucleotides are TGTGCCATCAGGAGGGGCACAGGGGCGGGCGGTGAAGCTTTCTTT. Translated, it gives CAIRRGTGAGGEAFF.

For this clonotype: This sequence may be a read error, since a much larger clone differs from it by one base. The CDR3 sequence: CATAGALQETQYF. As DNA, the CDR3 is TGTGCCACCGCGGGGGCCCTCCAAGAGACCCAGTACTTC. The chain is built from TRBV15 and TRBJ2-5, with a tentative D call TRBD2 (7 bases). Between the trimmed V and J ends, which lost 8 bases and 1 base, there was a span of 11 bases. The CDR3 spans 13 residues. Germline V gives CDR1 LNHNV, CDR2 YYDKDF (reference sequence).

This clonotype came up a few times. The V gene is TRBV7-9, the J gene TRBJ2-5, with 9 bases identical to TRBD1. Germline V gives CDR1 SEHNR, CDR2 FQNEAQ (reference sequence). The CDR3 is 15 amino acids. V trimming: 2 bases; J trimming: 5 bases; junction bases outside the gene matches: 6. Written as DNA, the CDR3 is TGTGCCAGCAGCTTAACCGGGACAGGGTCGGAGACCCAGTACTTC. Its translation is CASSLTGTGSETQYF. The full variable domain, its missing parts supplied by reference TRBV7-9 and TRBJ2-5, is DTGVSQNPRHKITKRGQNVTFRCDPISEHNRLYWYRQTLGQGPEFLTYFQNEAQLEKSRLLSDRFSAERPKGSFSTLEIQRTEQGDSAMYLCASSLTGTGSETQYFGPGTRLLVL.